This is a list of T cell receptor beta chains from one sample in a study of T cells in tumors after PD-1 blockade. Clones were read by immunoSEQ multiplex PCR, and TCRdb kept only the in-frame ones, dropping some. Among 50,000 to 75,000 clones listed, approximately 79% were seen once. Here the sequenced sample was PBMCs, taken after anti-PD-1 treatment. These receptors all stem from a human donor with basal cell carcinoma. CDR3s include the opening cysteine and the closing phenylalanine or tryptophan. A D gene is named only where the DNA matches it firmly. Clone size is given for some rows only: seen once, a few or many times, or a class if the clone is expanded.

clone_size	v_call	d_call	j_call	cdr3_nt	cdr3_aa
once	TRBV27	TRBD1	TRBJ1-2	TGTGCCACCTCGACAGGGGGCCTTCCTTATGGCTACACCTTC	CATSTGGLPYGYTF
NA	TRBV2	TRBD2	TRBJ2-7	TGTGCCAGTGAATCTAAAGCGGGGGAATGGTACGAGCAGTACTTC	CASESKAGEWYEQYF
NA	TRBV5-6	TRBD2	TRBJ2-5	TGTGCCAGCAGCTCCCTAGCGGGGGGCTCCCGGGGGTCCCAGTACTTC	CASSSLAGGSRGSQYF
few	TRBV2	NA	TRBJ2-3	TGTGCCAGCAGTGGGTTAACAGATACGCAGTATTTT	CASSGLTDTQYF
NA	TRBV20-1	NA	TRBJ1-3	TGCAGTGCTAAGGGGGGAAACACCATATATTTT	CSAKGGNTIYF
NA	TRBV7-2	TRBD1	TRBJ2-3	TGTGCCAGCAGCTCGGACAGGAGAAGCACAGATACGCAGTATTTT	CASSSDRRSTDTQYF
NA	TRBV12-3/TRBV12-4	NA	TRBJ1-2	TGTGCCAGCAGCCGGGGGGACTATGGCTACACCTTC	CASSRGDYGYTF
NA	TRBV28	NA	TRBJ2-3	TGTGCCAGCACCAATGGCAGACGCACAGATACGCAGTATTTT	CASTNGRRTDTQYF
NA	TRBV12-3/TRBV12-4	NA	TRBJ2-5	TGTGCCAGCAGTTTTAATGTAGGAGAGACCCAGTACTTC	CASSFNVGETQYF
NA	TRBV6-1	NA	TRBJ1-2	TGTGCCAGCAGTGAATGGGACATAGCGCCCACCCGACGGAGTACTAACTATGGCTACACCTTC	CASSEWDIAPTRRSTNYGYTF
few	TRBV9	TRBD2	TRBJ2-3	TGTGCCAGCAGCGTTAACCTAGCGGGGACCACAGATACGCAGTATTTT	CASSVNLAGTTDTQYF
NA	TRBV3-1/TRBV3-2	TRBD2	TRBJ2-3	TGTGCCAGCAGCCAAGCACTAGCGGGGGGCACAGATACGCAGTATTTT	CASSQALAGGTDTQYF
NA	TRBV27	TRBD2	TRBJ2-2	TGTGCCAGCAGCCGCGGGGGGACTAGCGGGGACCTCACCGGGGAGCTGTTTTTT	CASSRGGTSGDLTGELFF
few	TRBV25-1	TRBD1	TRBJ1-3	TGTGCCAGCAGTGATCGGGACAGCATACTCTCTGGAAACACCATATATTTT	CASSDRDSILSGNTIYF
NA	TRBV7-8	NA	TRBJ1-3	TGTGCCAGCAGCTTAGTGGGGGCGAGGATCGGAAACACCATATATTTT	CASSLVGARIGNTIYF
NA	TRBV5-1	NA	TRBJ2-3	TGCGCCAGCAGCTTGGACAGGGCGACAGATACGCAGTATTTT	CASSLDRATDTQYF
NA	TRBV7-2	NA	TRBJ2-7	TGTGCCAGCAGCCCCCAACAGGGATCCTACGAGCAGTACTTC	CASSPQQGSYEQYF
few	TRBV28	NA	TRBJ1-5	TGTGCCAGCAGTTTATGGCCCTCCCTGGACAGCAATCAGCCCCAGCATTTT	CASSLWPSLDSNQPQHF
once	TRBV14	NA	TRBJ2-7	TGTGCCAGCAGCCCCTATGTAGACACCTCCTACGAGCAGTACTTC	CASSPYVDTSYEQYF
NA	TRBV5-1	NA	TRBJ1-1	TGCGCCAGCAGCTCGCAGGGGAATGAAGCTTTCTTT	CASSSQGNEAFF
NA	TRBV9	NA	TRBJ1-1	TGTGCCAGCAGCCTTACAGGGTTTGCGGACACTGAAGCTTTCTTT	CASSLTGFADTEAFF
NA	TRBV21-1	NA	TRBJ2-1	TGTGCCAGCAGCAAACGTAAACTAGCCGAGCAGTTCTTC	CASSKRKLAEQFF
NA	TRBV10-3	TRBD2	TRBJ2-1	TGTGCCATTACGAGCGGGGGGAACAATGAGCAGTTCTTC	CAITSGGNNEQFF
once	TRBV3-1/TRBV3-2	NA	TRBJ2-1	TGTGCCAGCAGCCAAGGAGGAGGAATTTGGGGGCCCTCATACAATGAGCAGTTCTTC	CASSQGGGIWGPSYNEQFF
NA	TRBV18	NA	TRBJ1-2	TGTGCCAGCTCACCGGGGTTCTTCCAGGGGTCTTGGAACTATGGCTACACCTTC	CASSPGFFQGSWNYGYTF
NA	TRBV5-5	NA	TRBJ2-5	TGTGCCAGCAGCTTAGGGGAACAGCCACGGGAGACCCAGTACTTC	CASSLGEQPRETQYF
NA	TRBV6-6	NA	TRBJ1-5	TGTGCCAGCAGCCGGGGGGCAGTTACTGGGGGCCAGCATTTT	CASSRGAVTGGQHF
NA	TRBV30	NA	TRBJ2-3	TGTGCCTGGAGTAGGGGGGCTGACACAGATACGCAGTATTTT	CAWSRGADTDTQYF
few	TRBV2	NA	TRBJ1-6	TGTGCCAGCAGGAGGTCGCTTGGAGGGAATTCACCCCTCCACTTT	CASRRSLGGNSPLHF
NA	TRBV29-1	NA	TRBJ2-2	TGCAGCGTTTTAGTTAGCGAGGGGACCGGGGAGCTGTTTTTT	CSVLVSEGTGELFF
NA	TRBV2	NA	TRBJ1-1	TGTGCCAGCAGTGAGCGTACTGAAGCTTTCTTT	CASSERTEAFF
NA	TRBV6-1	NA	TRBJ1-5	TGTGCCAGCAGTGAAGATCCTAGGGGCAATCAGCCCCAGCATTTT	CASSEDPRGNQPQHF
NA	TRBV3-1/TRBV3-2	NA	TRBJ2-5	TGTGCCAGCAGCCAAGATATTATGCAGACCCAGTACTTC	CASSQDIMQTQYF
NA	TRBV7-8	NA	TRBJ1-2	TGTGCCAGCAGCTTAGCGGTAACGGGGTCCCCCCTCTATGGCTACACCTTC	CASSLAVTGSPLYGYTF
NA	TRBV19	NA	TRBJ1-2	TGTGCCAGTAGTATAGATGGCGGGAATTTCTATGGCTACACCTTC	CASSIDGGNFYGYTF
NA	TRBV2	NA	TRBJ1-3	TGTGCCAGCAGGGGTCAAACAGGGACCTCTGGAAACACCATATATTTT	CASRGQTGTSGNTIYF
NA	TRBV5-1	NA	TRBJ2-1	TGCGCCAGCAGCTTGATACAGAGCTCCTACAATGAGCAGTTCTTC	CASSLIQSSYNEQFF
NA	TRBV6-6	TRBD1	TRBJ2-7	TGTGCCAGCAGGCAGGGACAGGGTGCCTACGAGCAGTACTTC	CASRQGQGAYEQYF
NA	TRBV27	TRBD1	TRBJ1-1	TGTGCCAGCATGGGACAGGGGCGGGCTGAAGCTTTCTTT	CASMGQGRAEAFF
NA	TRBV13	TRBD1	TRBJ1-1	TGTGCCAGCTATTACCGGGACAGGACTGAAGCTTTCTTT	CASYYRDRTEAFF
NA	TRBV4-2	NA	TRBJ2-4	TGTGCCAGCAGCCAAGACGCACAAAACATTCAGTACTTC	CASSQDAQNIQYF
NA	TRBV19	NA	TRBJ1-5	TGTGCCAGTAGTATGGCAGGGGAGAGCAATCAGCCCCAGCATTTT	CASSMAGESNQPQHF
NA	TRBV7-2	NA	TRBJ2-1	TGTGCCAGCAGCACCCCCGGTCGCCCCAATGAGCAGTTCTTC	CASSTPGRPNEQFF
NA	TRBV28	NA	TRBJ1-2	TGTGCCAGCACCTTAGGAAGAGACTATGGCTACACCTTC	CASTLGRDYGYTF
NA	TRBV28	NA	TRBJ2-2	TGTGCCAGCAGTTTAAGGGGGTTCGTGGGGGAGCTGTTTTTT	CASSLRGFVGELFF
once	TRBV19	NA	TRBJ1-1	TGTGCCAGTAGCACTTCCAGGGGGAACACTGAAGCTTTCTTT	CASSTSRGNTEAFF
NA	TRBV10-2	NA	TRBJ2-7	TGCGCCAGCGGAAGACAGGCCGGGGGCTACGAGCAGTACTTC	CASGRQAGGYEQYF
NA	TRBV19	TRBD1	TRBJ1-5	TGTGCCAGTAGTATAGATAGGAGGGGGCGAAACAATCAGCCCCAGCATTTT	CASSIDRRGRNNQPQHF
NA	TRBV5-1	NA	TRBJ2-3	TGCGCCAGCAGCCCGACTGCCACTAGCACAGATACGCAGTATTTT	CASSPTATSTDTQYF
NA	TRBV5-1	NA	TRBJ2-1	TGCGCCAGCAGCTTGTGGAGCGTTTACAATGAGCAGTTCTTC	CASSLWSVYNEQFF
NA	TRBV4-1	TRBD2	TRBJ2-3	TGCGCCAGCAGCCCTGATTGGACTAGCGGGGGGCCAGATACGCAGTATTTT	CASSPDWTSGGPDTQYF